This TCR beta chain is from a study of Graves' ophthalmopathy and Graves' hyperthyroidism. Amplification targeted the TCR beta CDR3 regions, with RNA transcripts as the source material. The authors performed first-round RT-PCR with HTBI primers and then a second-round multiplex PCR. TCRdb called the multiplex PCR reads again in MiXCR, with one record for every CDR3 protein. In the table there are hundreds of thousands of distinct CDR3 sequences, about two fifths of which are singletons. The TCR sequence derives from an adult man with Graves' ophthalmopathy. Material: peripheral blood.

CDR3 nucleotide sequence: TGTGCCAGCAGCGACTGGGGGGGGCCTTCCTACGAGCAGTACTTC. Residues: CASSDWGGPSYEQYF. The chain links TRBV7-3 to TRBJ2-7; maybe TRBD2 (7 bases). V dropped 5 bases and J dropped 1 base, with 15 bases sitting between them. Germline V gives CDR1 SGHTA, CDR2 FQGTGA. The CDR3 is made up of 15 amino acids.